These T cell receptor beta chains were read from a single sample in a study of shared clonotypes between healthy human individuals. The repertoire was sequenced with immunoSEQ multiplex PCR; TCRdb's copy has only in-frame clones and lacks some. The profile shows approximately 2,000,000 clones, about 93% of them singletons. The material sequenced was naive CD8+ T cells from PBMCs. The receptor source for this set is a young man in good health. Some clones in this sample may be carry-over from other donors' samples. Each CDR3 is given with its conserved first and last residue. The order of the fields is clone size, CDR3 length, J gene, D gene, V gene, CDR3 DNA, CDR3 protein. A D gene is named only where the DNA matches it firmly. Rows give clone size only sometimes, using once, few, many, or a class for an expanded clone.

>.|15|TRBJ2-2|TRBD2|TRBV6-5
TGTGCCAGCAGTTTAGGACTAGCTAGGACCGGGGAGCTGTTTTTT
CASSLGLARTGELFF
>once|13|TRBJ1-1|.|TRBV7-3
TGTGCCAGCAGCTCTACACGGAACACTGAAGCTTTCTTT
CASSSTRNTEAFF
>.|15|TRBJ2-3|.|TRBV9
TGTGCCAGCAGCGCCCCAACTTCCCCCACAGATACGCAGTATTTT
CASSAPTSPTDTQYF
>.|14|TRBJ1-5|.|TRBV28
TGTGCCAGCAGGGACAACTATAGCAATCAGCCCCAGCATTTT
CASRDNYSNQPQHF
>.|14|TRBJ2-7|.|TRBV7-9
TGTGCCAGCAGCTTAGCACGAGACTCCTACGAGCAGTACTTC
CASSLARDSYEQYF
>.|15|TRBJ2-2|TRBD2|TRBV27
TGTGCCAGCAGTTCGATAGCGGGAGACACCGGGGAGCTGTTTTTT
CASSSIAGDTGELFF
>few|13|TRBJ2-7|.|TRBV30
TGTGCCTGGAGTGTGGGAGCGGGCTACGAGCAGTACTTC
CAWSVGAGYEQYF
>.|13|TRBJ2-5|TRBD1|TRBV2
TGTGCCAGCAGAGACAGGGGGCATGAGACCCAGTACTTC
CASRDRGHETQYF
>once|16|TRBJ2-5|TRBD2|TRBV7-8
TGTGCCAGCAGTCAAAGAGTCGGCGGGAGTGTGGAGACCCAGTACTTC
CASSQRVGGSVETQYF
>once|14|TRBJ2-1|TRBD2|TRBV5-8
TGTGCCAGCAGCTTGTGGCGGGAGAACAATGAGCAGTTCTTC
CASSLWRENNEQFF
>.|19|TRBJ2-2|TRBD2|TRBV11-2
TGTGCCAGCAGCTTAGATATTCGGCTAGCGGGAGTGTTGACCGGGGAGCTGTTTTTT
CASSLDIRLAGVLTGELFF
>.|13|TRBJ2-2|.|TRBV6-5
TGTGCCAGCAGTTACCCAAACACCGGGGAGCTGTTTTTT
CASSYPNTGELFF
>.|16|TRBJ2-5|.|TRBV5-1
TGCGCCAGCAGCTGGGTTACCGGGACGGCCCAAGAGACCCAGTACTTC
CASSWVTGTAQETQYF
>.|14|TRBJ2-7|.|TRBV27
TGTGCCAGCAGTCCCACCCCGGACCCCTACGAGCAGTACTTC
CASSPTPDPYEQYF
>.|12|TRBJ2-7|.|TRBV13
TGTGCCAGCAGCTTAGGAGTTTACGAGCAGTACTTC
CASSLGVYEQYF
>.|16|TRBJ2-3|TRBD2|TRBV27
TGTGCCAGCAGTTTACTAGCGGGAGCCCCCCCAGATACGCAGTATTTT
CASSLLAGAPPDTQYF
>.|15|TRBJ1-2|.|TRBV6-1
TGTGCCAGCAGTCGGGGCGAGACAGCTAACTATGGCTACACCTTC
CASSRGETANYGYTF
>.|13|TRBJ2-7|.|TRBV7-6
TGTGCCAGCAGCCCCGCCCCCGACTACGAGCAGTACTTC
CASSPAPDYEQYF
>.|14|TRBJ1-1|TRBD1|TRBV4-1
TGCGCCAGCAGCCAAGCGGGGACAGCCGTGGGGGCTTTCTTT
CASSQAGTAVGAFF
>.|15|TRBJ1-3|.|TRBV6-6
TGTGCCAGCAGTTCGTCCGGTTACTCTGGAAACACCATATATTTT
CASSSSGYSGNTIYF